This T cell receptor (beta chain) emerged from a study of long-term antiretroviral therapy in people with HIV. Findings of the study overall: An increase in diversity followed ART, yet levels stayed below transplant donor controls.

At the survey level, the v3.0 immunoSEQ assay was run. Sequencing used immunoSEQ multiplex PCR; TCRdb keeps in-frame clones, though not all of them. Counted here are some 19,000 clones, 84% occurring once; the ten biggest clones make up approximately 8%. A note on this clone: The antigen remains undetermined.

The J segment lost 4 bases and the V segment lost 4 bases, leaving 6 bases of the junction unmatched. This CDR3 has 14 residues. Germline CDR1 reads SGHNT; CDR2 reads YYREEE (reference sequence). Specimen: unsorted PBMCs, collected 0.9 years after starting antiretroviral therapy. The receptor's source is a young man with HIV. The chain uses TRBV5-4 and TRBJ2-3; TRBD1 aligns across 7 bases. As DNA, the CDR3 is TGTGCCAGCAGCCAGGGACAGACGTCAGATACGCAGTATTTT. Its translation: CASSQGQTSDTQYF.